The sample holds a few counts of the clone carrying this T cell receptor beta chain. This entry comes from a study of molecular identifiers for immune sequencing clone quantification. One entry per CDR3 protein, called by TCRdb with MiXCR from the PCR reads. The repertoire holds a few hundred thousand distinct CDR3 sequences, with roughly a quarter as singletons. This CDR3 has 12 amino acids. Trimming took off 2 bases at V and 8 bases at J, with 12 bases between the two ends. Germline V lookup: CDR1 GTSNPN, CDR2 SVGIG (reference sequence). The chain employs TRBV30 and TRBJ1-2; the D is unclear. The sequence derives from a human donor in good health. Some libraries in this study had Jurkat cell RNA spiked in. Sequenced: naive CD8+ T cells from blood, with Jurkat cell RNA spiked in. Subset described: FACS-sorted CD8+CD4-CCR7+CD45RA+ naive T cells. DNA for the CDR3: TGTGCCTGGAGTCAAGGGCCGGCCGGCTACACCTTC. Translated: CAWSQGPAGYTF.